These T cell receptor beta chains were read from a single sample in a study of cytomegalovirus exposure and HLA in healthy donors. Here immunoSEQ multiplex PCR was the method, and the copy in TCRdb shows in-frame clones only, minus some. The table has 150,000 or so clones, 77% seen once. The sequencing input was PBMCs. These receptors were taken from a male donor in good health and CMV-seropositive. CDR3s include the opening cysteine and the closing phenylalanine or tryptophan. D genes are given only for firm matches. Only part of the rows carry a size: once, few, many, or a class if the clone is expanded.

clone_size	d_call	v_call	j_call	cdr3_aa	cdr3_nt
NA	NA	TRBV11-2	TRBJ2-6	CASSFTSSGANVLTF	TGTGCCAGCAGCTTCACAAGCTCTGGGGCCAACGTCCTGACTTTC
NA	TRBD1	TRBV15	TRBJ2-5	CATSRDRGSETQYF	TGTGCCACCAGCAGGGACAGGGGAAGCGAGACCCAGTACTTC
few	TRBD2	TRBV4-2	TRBJ2-3	CASTLGLAGSDTQYF	TGTGCCAGCACCCTGGGACTAGCGGGATCAGATACGCAGTATTTT
NA	NA	TRBV30	TRBJ1-6	CAWSAGYNSPLHF	TGTGCCTGGAGTGCGGGGTATAATTCACCCCTCCACTTT
NA	NA	TRBV11-2	TRBJ2-1	CASSPSEAREQFF	TGTGCCAGCAGCCCGTCCGAGGCTCGTGAGCAGTTCTTC
NA	NA	TRBV5-6	TRBJ2-2	CASSPLVSGELFF	TGTGCCAGCAGCCCCCTAGTCTCCGGGGAGCTGTTTTTT
NA	TRBD2	TRBV5-1	TRBJ2-1	CASSLTGTSGHNEQFF	TGCGCCAGCAGCTTGACCGGGACTAGCGGCCACAATGAGCAGTTCTTC
NA	NA	TRBV6-5	TRBJ1-2	CASSYSPRSYGYTF	TGTGCCAGCAGTTACTCACCTAGGAGCTATGGCTACACCTTC
once	NA	TRBV7-9	TRBJ1-1	CASSIEYEAFF	TGTGCCAGCAGTATAGAGTATGAAGCTTTCTTT
NA	NA	TRBV12-5	TRBJ2-3	CASGLSTSRDTQYF	TGTGCTAGTGGTTTGTCAACCTCTAGAGATACGCAGTATTTT
NA	TRBD2	TRBV9	TRBJ2-1	CASSVRVAGGIHNEQFF	TGTGCCAGCAGCGTCAGGGTAGCGGGGGGAATTCACAATGAGCAGTTCTTC
NA	NA	TRBV27	TRBJ2-2	CASRGAGNTGELFF	TGTGCCAGCAGAGGGGCCGGTAACACCGGGGAGCTGTTTTTT
NA	TRBD1	TRBV4-1	TRBJ2-7	CASTIGVGQGIYEQYF	TGCGCCAGCACCATAGGGGTCGGACAGGGTATCTACGAGCAGTACTTC
NA	NA	TRBV19	TRBJ1-4	CASSSRDNEKLFF	TGTGCCAGTAGTTCCAGGGATAATGAAAAACTGTTTTTT
NA	TRBD1	TRBV4-1	TRBJ2-7	CASSYLPPGQGHEQYF	TGCGCCAGCAGCTACTTACCGCCGGGACAGGGCCACGAGCAGTACTTC
NA	TRBD1	TRBV19	TRBJ1-5	CASSETGVLLKDQPQHF	TGTGCCAGTAGTGAGACAGGGGTGCTCTTGAAGGATCAGCCCCAGCATTTT
NA	TRBD2	TRBV7-2	TRBJ2-1	CASSQTSGSFDEQFF	TGTGCCAGCAGCCAGACTAGCGGGAGTTTCGATGAGCAGTTCTTC
once	NA	TRBV14	TRBJ1-2	CASSQPGTPKRGYTF	TGTGCCAGCAGCCAGCCCGGGACTCCTAAAAGAGGCTACACCTTC
NA	NA	TRBV30	TRBJ2-1	CAWSGGYEQFF	TGTGCCTGGAGTGGAGGGTATGAGCAGTTCTTC
NA	NA	TRBV5-5	TRBJ2-1	CASSTRQIYNEQFF	TGTGCCAGCTCCACCAGGCAGATCTACAATGAGCAGTTCTTC
NA	NA	TRBV21-1	TRBJ1-1	CASSKVVEAFF	TGTGCCAGCAGCAAAGTGGTTGAAGCCTTCTTT
NA	NA	TRBV9	TRBJ2-3	CASSVVITGTDTQYF	TGTGCCAGCAGCGTAGTAATCACAGGCACAGATACGCAGTATTTT
NA	NA	TRBV7-9	TRBJ2-3	CASSRSGLSTDTQYF	TGTGCCAGCAGCCGAAGCGGGTTAAGCACAGATACGCAGTATTTT
NA	NA	TRBV15	TRBJ1-1	CATRPGSVMNTEAFF	TGTGCCACCCGACCGGGATCGGTAATGAACACTGAAGCTTTCTTT
NA	NA	TRBV29-1	TRBJ1-1	CSVEQTEAFF	TGCAGCGTTGAGCAGACTGAAGCTTTCTTT
NA	NA	TRBV28	TRBJ1-2	CASSPNRVNYGYTF	TGTGCCAGCAGTCCGAACAGGGTGAACTATGGCTACACCTTC
NA	TRBD2	TRBV7-2	TRBJ2-3	CAIAGVRTDTQYF	TGTGCCATCGCGGGAGTCCGCACAGATACGCAGTATTTT
NA	TRBD1	TRBV28	TRBJ2-7	CASRRQGSSYEQYF	TGTGCCAGCAGGCGACAGGGCAGCTCCTACGAGCAGTACTTC
NA	TRBD2	TRBV5-1	TRBJ2-1	CASSLSSGGDNEQFF	TGCGCCAGCAGCTTGAGCAGCGGGGGGGACAATGAGCAGTTCTTC
once	NA	TRBV6-1	TRBJ1-1	CASSVSGPNTEAFF	TGTGCCAGCAGTGTAAGCGGACCGAACACTGAAGCTTTCTTT
NA	NA	TRBV2	TRBJ2-2	CASSDGSGTGELFF	TGTGCCAGCAGTGATGGTTCGGGCACCGGGGAGCTGTTTTTT
few	TRBD1	TRBV7-9	TRBJ1-1	CASIKGQGALSTEAFF	TGTGCCAGCATAAAGGGACAGGGGGCGCTGAGCACTGAAGCTTTCTTT
NA	TRBD1	TRBV6-5	TRBJ1-2	CASSILRGTGGGYTF	TGTGCCAGCAGTATACTTAGAGGGACAGGGGGAGGCTACACCTTC
NA	NA	TRBV7-6	TRBJ2-5	CASSRDTKETQYF	TGTGCCAGCAGCCGGGACACCAAAGAGACCCAGTACTTC
once	NA	TRBV7-8	TRBJ1-3	CASILGTGGNTIYF	TGTGCCAGCATCTTGGGTACAGGGGGAAACACCATATATTTT